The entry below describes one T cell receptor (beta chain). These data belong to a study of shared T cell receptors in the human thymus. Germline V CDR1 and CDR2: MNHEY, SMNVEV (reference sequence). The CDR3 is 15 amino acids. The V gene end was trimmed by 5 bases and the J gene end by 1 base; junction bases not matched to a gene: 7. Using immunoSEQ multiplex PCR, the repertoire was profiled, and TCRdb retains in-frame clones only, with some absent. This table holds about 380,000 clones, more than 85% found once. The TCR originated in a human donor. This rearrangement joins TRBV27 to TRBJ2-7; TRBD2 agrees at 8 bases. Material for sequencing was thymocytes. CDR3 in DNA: TGTGCCAGCAGTCCGATAGCGGGATTATCCTACGAGCAGTACTTC. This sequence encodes CASSPIAGLSYEQYF.